These T cell receptor beta chains were read from a single sample in a study of OX40 agonist ivuxolimab in advanced cancers. Method: immunoSEQ multiplex PCR; TCRdb's copy keeps in-frame clones and lacks some. The table includes 60,000 or so clones, around 86% detected once. The input for sequencing was CD4+ or CD8+ T cells sorted from blood, taken in a trial of the OX40 agonist ivuxolimab. The origin of the receptors is an adult with an advanced solid tumor such as melanoma, head and neck, liver or kidney cancer. Each CDR3 is given with its conserved first and last residue. Fields, in order: J gene, clone size, V gene, D gene, CDR3 DNA, CDR3 protein. D genes are given only for firm matches. Rows give clone size only sometimes, using once, few, many, or a class for an expanded clone.

J: TRBJ1-1
size: many
V: TRBV5-4
D: TRBD1
DNA: TGTGCCAGCAGCCCGATTCCCGACAGGGTTGGGAACACTGAAGCTTTCTTT
CDR3: CASSPIPDRVGNTEAFF

J: TRBJ2-1
size: -
V: TRBV7-3
D: -
DNA: TGTGCCAGCAGCTTCGAAGGGGGGGTCTCTGAGCAGTTCTTC
CDR3: CASSFEGGVSEQFF

J: TRBJ1-4
size: -
V: TRBV5-5
D: -
DNA: TGTGCCAGCAGACCCTGGGGGGCGGGGGAAAAACTGTTTTTT
CDR3: CASRPWGAGEKLFF

J: TRBJ2-1
size: -
V: TRBV19
D: -
DNA: TGTGCCAGTACCCGGACATCGAGCTCCTACAATGAGCAGTTCTTC
CDR3: CASTRTSSSYNEQFF

J: TRBJ1-2
size: -
V: TRBV19
D: TRBD1
DNA: TGTGCCAGTAGTACCAGGACAGGGTTATATGGCTACACCTTC
CDR3: CASSTRTGLYGYTF

J: TRBJ2-2
size: -
V: TRBV9
D: -
DNA: TGTGCCAGCAGCGATAATCAGGGTAGAGGGCGGATCACCGGGGAGCTGTTTTTT
CDR3: CASSDNQGRGRITGELFF

J: TRBJ1-2
size: once
V: TRBV27
D: -
DNA: TGTGCCAGCAGTTTCGCCCCCGTAAGGGTGGATGGCTACACCTTC
CDR3: CASSFAPVRVDGYTF

J: TRBJ1-1
size: -
V: TRBV6-6
D: -
DNA: TGTGCCAGCAGTTACTCCTCACTGAACGGAGCTTTCTTT
CDR3: CASSYSSLNGAFF

J: TRBJ1-5
size: -
V: TRBV28
D: TRBD1
DNA: TGTGCCAGCAGTTGGGGGACAGGGGATCAGCCCCAGCATTTT
CDR3: CASSWGTGDQPQHF

J: TRBJ1-5
size: -
V: TRBV28
D: -
DNA: TGTGCCAGCAGTTTAGTACGGGGAGATAGCAATCAGCCCCAGCATTTT
CDR3: CASSLVRGDSNQPQHF

J: TRBJ2-1
size: -
V: TRBV6-1
D: -
DNA: TGTGCCAGCAGTGAAGCTAACAATGAGCAGTTCTTC
CDR3: CASSEANNEQFF

J: TRBJ1-5
size: -
V: TRBV27
D: -
DNA: TGTGCCAGCAGTTTAACGGGAGAGGGTAGCAATCAGCCCCAGCATTTT
CDR3: CASSLTGEGSNQPQHF

J: TRBJ2-7
size: -
V: TRBV6-6
D: TRBD1
DNA: TGTGCCAGCAGTTACTCGGACAGGTCCTACGAGCAGTACTTC
CDR3: CASSYSDRSYEQYF

J: TRBJ1-1
size: -
V: TRBV2
D: -
DNA: TGTGCCGGACGGAGGGCAACTGAAGCTTTCTTT
CDR3: CAGRRATEAFF

J: TRBJ1-5
size: -
V: TRBV6-5
D: -
DNA: TGTGCCAGCAGTTCACACAGTAGCAATCAGCCCCAGCATTTT
CDR3: CASSSHSSNQPQHF

J: TRBJ2-1
size: once
V: TRBV7-9
D: -
DNA: TGTGCCAGCAGCTTAAATGATCGGGCTGAGCAGTTCTTC
CDR3: CASSLNDRAEQFF

J: TRBJ1-1
size: -
V: TRBV28
D: -
DNA: TGTGCCAGCAGTTTATGGCCCCGGGAGGGGGAAGATGAAGCTTTCTTT
CDR3: CASSLWPREGEDEAFF

J: TRBJ2-2
size: -
V: TRBV6-5
D: TRBD2
DNA: TGTGCCAGCAGTTACTGGGGGGGGGACACCGGGGAGCTGTTTTTT
CDR3: CASSYWGGDTGELFF

J: TRBJ2-3
size: -
V: TRBV5-6
D: TRBD2
DNA: TGTGCCAGCAGCTACGCCGGGACTAGCGGCACAGATACGCAGTATTTT
CDR3: CASSYAGTSGTDTQYF

J: TRBJ1-2
size: -
V: TRBV28
D: -
DNA: TGTGCCAGCAGTTTAAGACATTTTTCTAACTATGGCTACACCTTC
CDR3: CASSLRHFSNYGYTF

J: TRBJ2-3
size: once
V: TRBV27
D: -
DNA: TGTGCCAGCAGTTTACAAGGGGAGCTGGATACGCAGTATTTT
CDR3: CASSLQGELDTQYF

J: TRBJ2-3
size: -
V: TRBV2
D: -
DNA: TGTGCCGTCCGAGGAATAGTCGCGGATACGCAGTATTTT
CDR3: CAVRGIVADTQYF

J: TRBJ2-1
size: -
V: TRBV4-2
D: TRBD1
DNA: TGTGCCAGCAGCCAAGTTATGGTGGGACAGGGAGTTGGTGAGCAGTTCTTC
CDR3: CASSQVMVGQGVGEQFF

J: TRBJ1-2
size: -
V: TRBV6-1
D: -
DNA: TGTGCCAGCAGTGAATCCCCGGGCTTAGGTTATTATGGCTACACCTTC
CDR3: CASSESPGLGYYGYTF

J: TRBJ2-7
size: -
V: TRBV19
D: -
DNA: TGTGCCAGTAGTGAAGGGGATGCGGGTACATCCGAGCAGTACTTC
CDR3: CASSEGDAGTSEQYF

J: TRBJ2-7
size: -
V: TRBV25-1
D: -
DNA: TGTGCCAGCAGCCCCCCGGGGTGGGGCTCCTACGAGCAGTACTTC
CDR3: CASSPPGWGSYEQYF

J: TRBJ1-5
size: few
V: TRBV10-2
D: -
DNA: TGCGCCAGCAGTGAGAATAGCAATCAGCCCCAGCATTTT
CDR3: CASSENSNQPQHF

J: TRBJ1-2
size: few
V: TRBV5-5
D: -
DNA: TGTGCCAGCAGCTTGAGGGAGAACTATGGCTACACCTTC
CDR3: CASSLRENYGYTF

J: TRBJ2-1
size: -
V: TRBV19
D: TRBD2
DNA: TGTGCCAGTAGTTTATTCATCGGGCAACTAGCGGGGGAAGGCAATGAGCAGTTCTTC
CDR3: CASSLFIGQLAGEGNEQFF

J: TRBJ1-5
size: few
V: TRBV29-1
D: -
DNA: TGCAGCGCCATAGATGATAGCAATCAGCCCCAGCATTTT
CDR3: CSAIDDSNQPQHF

J: TRBJ2-7
size: -
V: TRBV2
D: -
DNA: TGTGCCAGCAGTCCACGATACTCCTACGAGCAGTACTTC
CDR3: CASSPRYSYEQYF

J: TRBJ1-2
size: medium-sized
V: TRBV9
D: -
DNA: TGTGCCAGCAGCGCTTGGGACGGAGGGGGACATGGCTACACCTTC
CDR3: CASSAWDGGGHGYTF

J: TRBJ2-3
size: -
V: TRBV4-2
D: TRBD1
DNA: TGTGCCAGCAGCCAAGATCCCGGGACAGGGATCACAGATACGCAGTATTTT
CDR3: CASSQDPGTGITDTQYF

J: TRBJ1-2
size: -
V: TRBV28
D: -
DNA: TGTGCCAGCAGCTATCATACAGGGAACTCGTATGGCTACACCTTC
CDR3: CASSYHTGNSYGYTF

J: TRBJ2-2
size: -
V: TRBV7-9
D: TRBD1
DNA: TGTGCCACCCCATGGACAGGGACCTTCACCGGGGAGCTGTTTTTT
CDR3: CATPWTGTFTGELFF

J: TRBJ2-2
size: once
V: TRBV27
D: TRBD2
DNA: TGTGCCAGCAGTATACCCGGGGGGGGCGCGGACACCGGGGAGCTGTTTTTT
CDR3: CASSIPGGGADTGELFF

J: TRBJ1-1
size: -
V: TRBV4-3
D: -
DNA: TGCGCCAGCAGCCAAGAAGGTTGGACTGAAGCTTTCTTT
CDR3: CASSQEGWTEAFF

J: TRBJ1-2
size: -
V: TRBV5-8
D: -
DNA: TGTGCCAGCAGCTTGGCAGTACGGGAGTGGGGGCTACCTAACTATGGCTACACCTTC
CDR3: CASSLAVREWGLPNYGYTF

J: TRBJ2-7
size: -
V: TRBV5-1
D: -
DNA: TGCGCCAGCAGCTGGGAAGGGAAATCCTACGAGCAGTACTTC
CDR3: CASSWEGKSYEQYF

J: TRBJ2-1
size: -
V: TRBV7-6
D: TRBD2
DNA: TGTGCCAGCACCCCGGGGGACTACGGATATGAGCAGTTCTTC
CDR3: CASTPGDYGYEQFF

J: TRBJ2-1
size: -
V: TRBV6-1
D: -
DNA: TGTGCCAGCAGTGAAGTAAGGACTGATGTGAATGAGCAGTTCTTC
CDR3: CASSEVRTDVNEQFF

J: TRBJ1-1
size: -
V: TRBV7-6
D: -
DNA: TGTGCCAGCAGCGTAGACGGGATTGAAGCTTTCTTT
CDR3: CASSVDGIEAFF

J: TRBJ2-1
size: -
V: TRBV29-1
D: -
DNA: TGCAGCGTTGAAGAAGATGTAAAGGGCCTAGACTATGAGCAGTTCTTC
CDR3: CSVEEDVKGLDYEQFF

J: TRBJ2-1
size: -
V: TRBV9
D: TRBD2
DNA: TGTGCCAGCAGCCGCGGACTAGTGGTCTACAATGAGCAGTTCTTC
CDR3: CASSRGLVVYNEQFF